This section outlines one TCR beta chain sequence together with its context. V was clipped by 4 bases and J by 8 bases, with 14 bases between them. Germline loops: CDR1 KGHDR, CDR2 SFDVKD. The length of the CDR3 is 14 residues. Among Cohort 3 donors, those recovered had two negative PCRs, clearance, or symptom resolution. The record originates from a study of blood T cell repertoires in COVID-19. Here immunoSEQ multiplex PCR was the method, and the copy in TCRdb shows in-frame clones only, minus some. This table holds about 320,000 clones, under 90% found once. The chain carries TRBV24-1 and TRBJ2-1, with a weak D call TRBD1 (6 bases). The TCR sequence derives from a man aged 55-75 years who had recovered from COVID-19. The sample consisted of PBMCs or T cells enriched from blood (not recorded which). The CDR3, as DNA: TGTGCCACCAGTGAACCAGGGGAAGGAGATGAGCAGTTCTTC. Amino acids: CATSEPGEGDEQFF.